The entry below gives a single T cell receptor beta chain sequence along with its context. Authors' analysis steps: The authors estimated nucleated cell counts from reference gene primer amplification. The table came from immunoSEQ multiplex PCR; TCRdb's copy has only in-frame clones and leaves some out. V and J calls and clone size are as listed in that table; D and trimming were resolved from the DNA. The sample yields 250,000 or so clones, around 90% seen once. The sample belongs to a study of blood T cell repertoires in COVID-19. The wider study: COVID-19 samples, acute and convalescent, were from the United States, Italy and Spain. Nucleic acid was either cDNA or gDNA, and it came from T cells, B-cell-depleted T cells, or PBMCs.

V lost 7 bases, J lost 4 bases, and 8 bases lay in between. The CDR3 length is 12 residues. Per germline, CDR1 MGHDK and CDR2 SYGVNS. This clonotype originated in a woman under 40 with acute or convalescent COVID-19. Sequenced material: peripheral blood. The J gene is TRBJ1-5, the V gene TRBV25-1; D may be TRBD1 (5 bases). This CDR3 reads CASMGGNQPQHF. CDR3 DNA sequence: TGTGCCAGCATGGGGGGGAATCAGCCCCAGCATTTT.